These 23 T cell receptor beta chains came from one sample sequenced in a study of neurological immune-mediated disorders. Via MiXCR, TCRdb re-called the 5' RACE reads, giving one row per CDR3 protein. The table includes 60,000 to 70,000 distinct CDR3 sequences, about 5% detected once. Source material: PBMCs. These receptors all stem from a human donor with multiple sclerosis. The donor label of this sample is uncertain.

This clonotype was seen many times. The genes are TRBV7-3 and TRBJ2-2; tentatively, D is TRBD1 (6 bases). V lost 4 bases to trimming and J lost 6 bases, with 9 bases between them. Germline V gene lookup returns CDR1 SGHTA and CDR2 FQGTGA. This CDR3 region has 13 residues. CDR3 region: CASSSQGPGELFF. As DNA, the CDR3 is TGTGCCAGCAGCTCACAGGGTCCCGGGGAGCTGTTTTTT.

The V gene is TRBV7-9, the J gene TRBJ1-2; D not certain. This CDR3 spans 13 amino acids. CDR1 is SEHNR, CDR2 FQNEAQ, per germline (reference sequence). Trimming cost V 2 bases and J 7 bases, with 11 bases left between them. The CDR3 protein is CASSLLDLGGYTF. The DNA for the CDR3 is TGTGCCAGCAGCTTACTTGACCTGGGTGGCTACACCTTC.

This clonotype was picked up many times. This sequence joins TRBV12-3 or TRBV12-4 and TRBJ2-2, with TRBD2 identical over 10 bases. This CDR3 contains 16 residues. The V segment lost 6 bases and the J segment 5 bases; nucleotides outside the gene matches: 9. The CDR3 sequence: CASRPLAGRETGELFF. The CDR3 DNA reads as TGTGCCAGCAGGCCACTAGCGGGGCGGGAAACCGGGGAGCTGTTTTTT.

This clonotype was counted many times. CDR3 sequence reads: CASSPQGPTEAFF. In DNA, the CDR3 is TGTGCCAGCAGCCCACAGGGGCCCACTGAAGCTTTCTTT. The chain joins TRBV25-1 to TRBJ1-1; TRBD1 matches at 7 bases. J was trimmed by 4 bases and V by 6 bases; bases with no gene match: 5. This CDR3 comprises 13 residues. CDR1 and CDR2 from the germline V gene are MGHDK and SYGVNS.

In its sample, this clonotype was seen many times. The CDR3 DNA is TGTGCCAGCAGTGGGACTGCCGGAGATACGCAGTATTTT. Its protein is CASSGTAGDTQYF. The genes are TRBV6-1 and TRBJ2-3; weak D call: TRBD2 (5 bases). The CDR3 sequence is 13 residues long. CDR1 and CDR2 from the germline V gene are MNHNS and SASEGT. V lost 4 bases and J 5 bases, leaving 10 bases between the germline ends.

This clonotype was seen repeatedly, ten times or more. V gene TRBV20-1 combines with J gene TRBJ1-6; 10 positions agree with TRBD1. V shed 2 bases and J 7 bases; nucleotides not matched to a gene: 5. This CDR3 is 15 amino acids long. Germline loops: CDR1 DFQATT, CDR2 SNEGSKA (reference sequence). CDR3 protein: CSARPDRGRNSPLHF. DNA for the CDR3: TGCAGTGCTAGACCCGACAGGGGGCGAAATTCACCCCTCCACTTT.

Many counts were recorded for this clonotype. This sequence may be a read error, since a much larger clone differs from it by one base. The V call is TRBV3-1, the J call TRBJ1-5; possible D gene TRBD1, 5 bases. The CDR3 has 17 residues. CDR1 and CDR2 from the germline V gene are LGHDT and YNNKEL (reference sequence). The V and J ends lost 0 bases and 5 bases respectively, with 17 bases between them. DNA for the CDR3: TGTGCCAGCAGCCAAGATCTTGGACATGGAAGGGATCAGCCCCAGCATTTT. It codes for CASSQDLGHGRDQPQHF.

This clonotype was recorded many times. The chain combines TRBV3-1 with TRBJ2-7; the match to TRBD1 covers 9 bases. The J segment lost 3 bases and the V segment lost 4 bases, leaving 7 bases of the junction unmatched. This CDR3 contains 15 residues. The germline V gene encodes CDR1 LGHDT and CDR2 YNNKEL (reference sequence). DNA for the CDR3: TGTGCCAGCAGCCCCCAGGACAGGGGCTACTACGAGCAGTACTTC. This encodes CASSPQDRGYYEQYF.

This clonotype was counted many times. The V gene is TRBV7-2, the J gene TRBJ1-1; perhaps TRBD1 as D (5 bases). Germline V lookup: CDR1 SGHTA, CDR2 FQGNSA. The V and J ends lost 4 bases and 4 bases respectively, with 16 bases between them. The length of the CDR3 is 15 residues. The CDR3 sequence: CASSWKSAGTTEAFF. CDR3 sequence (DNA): TGTGCCAGCAGCTGGAAATCGGCAGGGACCACTGAAGCTTTCTTT.

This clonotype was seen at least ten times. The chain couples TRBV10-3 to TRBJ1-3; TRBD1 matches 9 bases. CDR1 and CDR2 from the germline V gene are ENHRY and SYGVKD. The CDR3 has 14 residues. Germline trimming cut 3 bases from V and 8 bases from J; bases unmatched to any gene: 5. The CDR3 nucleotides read TGTGCCATCAGTGAACAGGGGGCAATGTACACCATATATTTT. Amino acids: CAISEQGAMYTIYF.

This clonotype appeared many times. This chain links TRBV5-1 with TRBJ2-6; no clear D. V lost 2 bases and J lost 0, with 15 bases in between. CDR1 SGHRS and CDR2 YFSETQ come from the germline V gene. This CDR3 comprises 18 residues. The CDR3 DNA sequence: TGCGCCAGCAGCTTAGGTCCCCCTTCCTACTCTGGGGCCAACGTCCTGACTTTC. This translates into CASSLGPPSYSGANVLTF.

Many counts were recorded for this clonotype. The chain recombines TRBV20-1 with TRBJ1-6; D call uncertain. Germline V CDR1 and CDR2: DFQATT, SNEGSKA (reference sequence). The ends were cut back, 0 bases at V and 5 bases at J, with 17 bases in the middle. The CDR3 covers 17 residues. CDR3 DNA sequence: TGCAGTGCTAGAGACGGCGCCTTCGGGAGAAATAATTCACCCCTCCACTTT. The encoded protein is CSARDGAFGRNNSPLHF.

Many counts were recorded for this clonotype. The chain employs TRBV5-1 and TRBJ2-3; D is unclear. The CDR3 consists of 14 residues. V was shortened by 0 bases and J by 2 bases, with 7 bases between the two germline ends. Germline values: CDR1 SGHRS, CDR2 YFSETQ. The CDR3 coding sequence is TGCGCCAGCAGCTTGGGACACTTCACAGATACGCAGTATTTT. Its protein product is CASSLGHFTDTQYF.

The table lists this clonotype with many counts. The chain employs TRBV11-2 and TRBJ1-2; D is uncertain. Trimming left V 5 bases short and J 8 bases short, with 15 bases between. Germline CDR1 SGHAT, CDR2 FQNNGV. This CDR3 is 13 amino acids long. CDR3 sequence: CASSVGILEGYTF. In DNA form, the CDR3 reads TGTGCCAGCAGCGTAGGGATTTTGGAGGGCTACACCTTC.

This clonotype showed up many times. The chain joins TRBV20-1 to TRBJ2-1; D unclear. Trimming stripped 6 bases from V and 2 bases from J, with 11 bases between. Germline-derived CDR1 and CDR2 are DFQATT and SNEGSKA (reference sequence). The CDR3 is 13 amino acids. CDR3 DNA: TGCAGTGCGGCGAGGAAAGCCTACAATGAGCAGTTCTTC. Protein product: CSAARKAYNEQFF.

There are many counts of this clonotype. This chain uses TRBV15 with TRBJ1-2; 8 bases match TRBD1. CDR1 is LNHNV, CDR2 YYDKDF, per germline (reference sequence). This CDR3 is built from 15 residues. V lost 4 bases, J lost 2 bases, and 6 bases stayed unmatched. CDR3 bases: TGTGCCACCAGCACGGACAGGGCTACGAACTATGGCTACACCTTC. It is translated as CATSTDRATNYGYTF.

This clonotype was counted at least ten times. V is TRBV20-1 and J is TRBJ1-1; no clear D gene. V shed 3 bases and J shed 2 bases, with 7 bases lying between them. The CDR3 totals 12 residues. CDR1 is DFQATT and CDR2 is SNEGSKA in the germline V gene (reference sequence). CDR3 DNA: TGCAGTGCTAGGGACGGTAACACTGAAGCTTTCTTT. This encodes CSARDGNTEAFF.

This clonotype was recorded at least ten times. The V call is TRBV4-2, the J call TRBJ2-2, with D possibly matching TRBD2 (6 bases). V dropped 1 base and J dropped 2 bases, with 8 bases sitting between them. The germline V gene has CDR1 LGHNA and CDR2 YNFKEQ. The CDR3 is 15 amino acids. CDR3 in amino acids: CASSQGGVNTGELFF. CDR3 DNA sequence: TGTGCCAGCAGCCAAGGGGGGGTTAACACCGGGGAGCTGTTTTTT.

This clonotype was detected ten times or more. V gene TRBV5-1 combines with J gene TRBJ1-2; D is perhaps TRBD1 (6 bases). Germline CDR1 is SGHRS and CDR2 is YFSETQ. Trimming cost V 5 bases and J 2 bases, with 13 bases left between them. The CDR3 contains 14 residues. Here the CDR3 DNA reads TGCGCCAGCAGTATAGCCCAGGGGAACTATGGCTACACCTTC. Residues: CASSIAQGNYGYTF.

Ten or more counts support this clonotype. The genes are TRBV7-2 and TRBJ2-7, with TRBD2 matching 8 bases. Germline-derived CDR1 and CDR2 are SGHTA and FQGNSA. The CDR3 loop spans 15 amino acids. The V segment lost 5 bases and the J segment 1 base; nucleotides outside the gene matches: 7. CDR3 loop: CASSGRGGGSYEQYF. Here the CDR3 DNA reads TGTGCCAGCAGCGGCAGGGGCGGGGGGTCCTACGAGCAGTACTTC.

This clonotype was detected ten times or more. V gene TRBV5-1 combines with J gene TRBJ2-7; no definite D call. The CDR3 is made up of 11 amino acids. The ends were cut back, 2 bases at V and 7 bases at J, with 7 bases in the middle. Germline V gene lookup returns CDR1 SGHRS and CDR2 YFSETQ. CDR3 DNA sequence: TGCGCCAGCAGCTTCCTTGAAGAGCAGTACTTC. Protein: CASSFLEEQYF.

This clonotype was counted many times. CDR3 nucleotide sequence: TGCAGTGCTAGCGGACAGGGAGCCATGAACTATGGCTACACCTTC. Translating gives CSASGQGAMNYGYTF. J is TRBJ1-2 and V is TRBV20-1; TRBD1 matches at 8 bases. The length of the CDR3 is 15 residues. Germline lookup yields CDR1 DFQATT and CDR2 SNEGSKA (reference sequence). Germline trimming cut 3 bases from V and 2 bases from J; bases unmatched to any gene: 8.

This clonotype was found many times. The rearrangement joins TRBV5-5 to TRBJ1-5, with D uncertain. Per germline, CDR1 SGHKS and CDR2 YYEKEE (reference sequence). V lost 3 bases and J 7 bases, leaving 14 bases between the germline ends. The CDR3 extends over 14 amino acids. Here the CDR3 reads CASSSLMGWQPQHF. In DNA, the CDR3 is TGTGCCAGCAGCTCCTTAATGGGATGGCAGCCCCAGCATTTT.